These T cell receptor beta chains were read from a single sample in a study of shared clonotypes between healthy human individuals. Sequencing used immunoSEQ multiplex PCR; TCRdb keeps in-frame clones, though not all of them. The data hold roughly 300,000 clones, with around 86% observed a single time. Source material: memory CD8+ T cells sorted from blood. All receptors derive from a man aged 18-30 years in good health. The CDR3 runs from the conserved cysteine through the conserved F or W. Each record gives: J gene, clone size, D gene, V gene, CDR3 DNA, CDR3 protein. D genes are given only for firm matches. Clone size, where shown, is once, few, many, or a class for clones that have expanded.

TRBJ2-7 . TRBD2 TRBV18 TGTGCCAGCTCATTCGGGGGGAGCGGCTACGAGCAGTACTTC CASSFGGSGYEQYF
TRBJ2-3 . . TRBV7-9 TGTGCCAGCAGCTTCACGGTGGGGAGGACAGATACGCAGTATTTT CASSFTVGRTDTQYF
TRBJ1-5 . TRBD1 TRBV6-1 TGTGCCAGCAGTGAGGACAGGGCTCAGCCCCAGCATTTT CASSEDRAQPQHF
TRBJ2-7 once . TRBV4-1 TGCGCCAGCAGCCAAGCCGTGGGCTACGAGCAGTACTTC CASSQAVGYEQYF
TRBJ2-5 . TRBD2 TRBV10-3 TGTGCCATCAGTGCGGGACTAAGGCCACGAGAGACCCAGTACTTC CAISAGLRPRETQYF
TRBJ1-2 . . TRBV5-4 TGTGCCAGCAGCTTGGGTGTCGGCTATGGCTACACCTTC CASSLGVGYGYTF
TRBJ2-1 . TRBD2 TRBV19 TGTGCCAGTAGTATAGTAGCGGGGGACGACAATGAGCAGTTCTTC CASSIVAGDDNEQFF
TRBJ2-7 . TRBD2 TRBV7-8 TGTGCCAGCAGCTTAGAAGCGACTAGCGGGCCGCCCTACGAGCAGTACTTC CASSLEATSGPPYEQYF
TRBJ2-2 . . TRBV11-1 TGTGCCAGCAGCCCACCGACAGAATACACCGGGGAGCTGTTTTTT CASSPPTEYTGELFF
TRBJ1-1 . TRBD1 TRBV29-1 TGCAGCGTCTTCTTTACAGGGGGGGTGTCTGAAGCTTTCTTT CSVFFTGGVSEAFF
TRBJ1-1 . . TRBV10-2 TGCGCCAGCAGTGATTCAGGCTTGATCCAAGCTTTCTTT CASSDSGLIQAFF
TRBJ2-7 . TRBD1 TRBV5-6 TGTGCCAGCAGCTTGCGGACAGGGTTGTATCTTGAGCAGTACTTC CASSLRTGLYLEQYF
TRBJ2-7 many TRBD1 TRBV30 TGTGCCTGGAGAAAGCCTTACGGGACAGGGGATAACGAGCAGTACTTC CAWRKPYGTGDNEQYF
TRBJ1-1 . TRBD1 TRBV6-6 TGTGCCAGCAGTTACCCGGACAGGGCAACTGAAGCTTTCTTT CASSYPDRATEAFF
TRBJ2-5 . . TRBV7-9 TGTGCCAGCAGCTCGGACGTCCCTCAAGAGACCCAGTACTTC CASSSDVPQETQYF
TRBJ2-3 . . TRBV4-1 TGCGCCAGCAGCTCCCGACTAGTCCTCTCAGATACGCAGTATTTT CASSSRLVLSDTQYF
TRBJ1-1 . TRBD1 TRBV2 TGTGCCAGCAGTGAAGGGGTCGGGACAGGGGAGGAGAACACTGAAGCTTTCTTT CASSEGVGTGEENTEAFF
TRBJ1-3 . . TRBV28 TGTGCCAGCAGTTTACCAGACAGCTCTGGAAACACCATATATTTT CASSLPDSSGNTIYF
TRBJ2-1 . . TRBV6-5 TGTGCCAGTAGTCCAGGGCCGGGGGTGTACAATGAGCAGTTCTTC CASSPGPGVYNEQFF
TRBJ2-1 . TRBD2 TRBV5-3 TGTGCCAGAAGCGGCGAGACTAGCGGTTTGATCTATGAGCAGTTCTTC CARSGETSGLIYEQFF
TRBJ2-1 . TRBD2 TRBV19 TGTGCCAGTAGTATCTCCGAAACTAGCGGGAGGTCCTATGAGCAGTTCTTC CASSISETSGRSYEQFF
TRBJ1-6 . . TRBV4-1 TGCGCCAGCAGCCAAGGGGCAGTGGCCTATAATTCACCCCTCCACTTT CASSQGAVAYNSPLHF
TRBJ2-1 few . TRBV29-1 TGCAGCGTTGAAGGGACATCGGGTAATGAGCAGTTCTTC CSVEGTSGNEQFF
TRBJ1-1 . . TRBV7-9 TGTGCCAGCCCCAGTAGCGACACTGAAGCTTTCTTT CASPSSDTEAFF
TRBJ1-5 . . TRBV25-1 TGTGCCAGCAGTCGTTTCTGGGACCAGCCCCAGCATTTT CASSRFWDQPQHF
TRBJ1-1 . TRBD1 TRBV7-2 TGTGCCAGCAGCTCGGGACAGAGGAACACTGAAGCTTTCTTT CASSSGQRNTEAFF
TRBJ1-2 . . TRBV9 TGTGCCAGCAGCGTAGCTCTTACAGAAGAAGGCTATGGCTACACCTTC CASSVALTEEGYGYTF
TRBJ1-4 . . TRBV7-6 TGTGCCAGCAGCTTAGGGTCCTGGCTGGCAGCTCCTAATGAAAAACTGTTTTTT CASSLGSWLAAPNEKLFF
TRBJ2-7 . . TRBV4-1 TGCGCCAGCAGCCAAGACATCCTTACCGGATCCTACGAGCAGTACTTC CASSQDILTGSYEQYF
TRBJ1-2 . TRBD1 TRBV6-1 TGTGCCAGCAGTGAAGCATCAACCGGGACAGGCTATGGCTACACCTTC CASSEASTGTGYGYTF
TRBJ2-1 many TRBD1 TRBV7-8 TGTGCCAGCAGCCCCGGGACAGGGATTACCAATGAGCAGTTCTTC CASSPGTGITNEQFF
TRBJ2-4 . . TRBV7-9 TGTGCCAGCAGCTTAAACAGTAAAATTCAGTACTTC CASSLNSKIQYF
TRBJ2-2 . . TRBV10-2 TGCGCCAGCTCGGAAGGAGGCGGGGAGCTGTTTTTT CASSEGGGELFF
TRBJ2-1 . TRBD1 TRBV11-2 TGTGCCAGCAGCAAGTCGATCGGGACAGCTTACAATGAGCAGTTCTTC CASSKSIGTAYNEQFF
TRBJ1-6 . TRBD1 TRBV7-9 TGTGCCAGCAGCTTATCACCCGGGACAGGGTACAACTCACCCCTCCACTTT CASSLSPGTGYNSPLHF
TRBJ2-7 . . TRBV6-5 TGTGCCAGCGGCGGAGGCTACGAGCAGTACTTC CASGGGYEQYF
TRBJ2-7 . . TRBV11-2 TGTGCCAGCAGCTTAGACCCGGACAACACCTACGAGCAGTACTTC CASSLDPDNTYEQYF
TRBJ1-4 . TRBD1 TRBV2 TGTGCCAGCAGTAACCCGGGACAGCTTAATGAAAAACTGTTTTTT CASSNPGQLNEKLFF
TRBJ1-1 . TRBD1 TRBV4-3 TGCGCCAGCAGCACACACTACCCCGGGACAGGGCTCATGAACACTGAAGCTTTCTTT CASSTHYPGTGLMNTEAFF
TRBJ1-4 . . TRBV19 TGTGCCAGTAGTATAGGTACCGCAACTAATGAAAAACTGTTTTTT CASSIGTATNEKLFF
TRBJ2-7 . . TRBV5-6 TGTGCCAGCAGCCCCGGGACGGGGAGCTCCTACGAGCAGTACTTC CASSPGTGSSYEQYF
TRBJ1-2 . . TRBV27 TGTGCCAGCAGTTCACAAACGCCAGGGGCTGGAGCTAACTATGGCTACACCTTC CASSSQTPGAGANYGYTF
TRBJ2-7 . . TRBV28 TGTGCCAGCAGCACGGGGTCTCTTGAGCAGTACTTC CASSTGSLEQYF
TRBJ2-1 . . TRBV7-9 TGTGCCAGCAGCCCCCTTTACGGCAATTCCTACAATGAGCAGTTCTTC CASSPLYGNSYNEQFF
TRBJ1-1 . . TRBV4-1 TGCGCCAGCAGCCAACCCGTGACAGGTTTAAACACTGAAGCTTTCTTT CASSQPVTGLNTEAFF
TRBJ2-7 many . TRBV2 TGTGCCAGCAGTGAATGGAGAGGGACCTACGAGCAGTACTTC CASSEWRGTYEQYF
TRBJ2-7 . . TRBV4-1 TGCGCCAGCAGCCAAGATGGGGTAGGGGGGGGCACGGAGCAGTACTTC CASSQDGVGGGTEQYF
TRBJ1-5 . . TRBV7-9 TGTGCCAGCAGCTTAGGACAGATCAATCAGCCCCAGCATTTT CASSLGQINQPQHF
TRBJ2-1 . TRBD2 TRBV6-6 TGTGCCAGCAGTTATGGGGAGGGCGAAGGGTTTGAGCAGTTCTTC CASSYGEGEGFEQFF
TRBJ2-7 . TRBD1 TRBV4-1 TGCGCCAGCAGCCACGTTGGACAGGGGGCGCTGGAGCAGTACTTC CASSHVGQGALEQYF
TRBJ1-2 . . TRBV7-6 TGTGCCAGCAGCTTCGACGGGACTTATGGCTACACCTTC CASSFDGTYGYTF
TRBJ2-7 . . TRBV4-1 TGCGCCAGCAGCCAGAGGGGGGAGCCGAGCTCCTACGAGCAGTACTTC CASSQRGEPSSYEQYF
TRBJ2-1 once TRBD2 TRBV5-6 TGTGCCAGCAGCGGGACTAGCGGGGGGCCCTTCTACAATGAGCAGTTCTTC CASSGTSGGPFYNEQFF